Sequencing of this TCR beta chain was carried out in a study of T-cell reconstitution after alpha-beta-depleted transplantation in children (TCRdb year 2016). Concerning the study at large: Using TCR repertoire profiling, the study followed T-cell immune reconstitution in a quantitative way in children after TCRalphabeta/CD19-depleted allogeneic hematopoietic cell transplantation. What the research found in general, with its limitations: In some patients, high TCRbeta diversity at day 60 was attributed to recipient T cells and intrathymic progenitors that had survived conditioning. Over the following months the frequencies of hyperexpanded clones went down, and after one year T-cell counts and TCRbeta diversity were mostly credited to newly produced T cells. The apparently early recovery of alphabetaT-cell counts about two months after transplant reportedly depended on only several hundred rapidly expanded clones that came from non-depleted graft cells.

Including cysteine and phenylalanine, the CDR3 has 13 amino acids. This entry keeps only the CDR3 DNA: 39 bases, framed from base 1. Deletion took 2 bases off V and 4 bases off J, with a span of 5 bases between the germline ends. CDR1 and CDR2 are read off the germline V gene (reference sequence) as MNHEY and SMNVEV. The table lists this clonotype with many counts. Its recognized antigen is unknown. No base-level quality is on record; no much larger clone is a single base apart. Libraries were constructed by PCR. TCRdb lists the instrument as Illumina HiSeq 2500. TCR libraries were prepared with molecular barcoding, using unique molecular identifiers to normalize TCRbeta repertoire quantification. TCRdb applied fastp at Q25 and MiXCR to the public reads, then kept only in-frame beta chains. Each entry merges the rows of one CDR3 protein and shows their most common DNA and genes. The sample table shows about 300,000 distinct CDR3 sequences, and around 7.3% are seen once. Jointly, the top ten make up approximately 8.6% of the sample.

Per the publication, the treatment or condition label means: allogeneic hematopoietic cell transplantation with graft depleted of TCRalphabeta T cells and CD19 B cells. The transplant recipients were children given TCRalphabeta/CD19-depleted allogeneic hematopoietic cell grafts. The chain links TRBV27 with TRBJ2-2; the D segment cannot be called with confidence. This sequence was found in a female patient aged 2-9 years who had a stem cell transplant for Fanconi anemia, so the T cells may come from the graft donor. The material was peripheral blood, obtained 360 days after TCRalphabeta/CD19-depleted stem cell transplant. The CDR3 protein is CASSLGSTGELFF. Read as DNA, the sequence is TGTGCCAGCAGTTTAGGGTCCACCGGGGAGCTGTTTTTT.